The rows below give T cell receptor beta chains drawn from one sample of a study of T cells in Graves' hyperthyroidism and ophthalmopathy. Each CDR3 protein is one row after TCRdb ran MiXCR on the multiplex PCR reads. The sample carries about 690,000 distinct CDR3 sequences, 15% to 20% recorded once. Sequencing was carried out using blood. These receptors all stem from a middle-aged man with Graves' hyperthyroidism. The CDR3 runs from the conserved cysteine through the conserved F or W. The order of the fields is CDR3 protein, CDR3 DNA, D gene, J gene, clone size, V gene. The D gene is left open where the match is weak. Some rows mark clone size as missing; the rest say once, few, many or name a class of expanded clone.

CDR3 protein: CASSPRADYEQYF
CDR3 DNA: TGTGCCAGCAGCCCGCGGGCAGACTACGAGCAGTACTTC
D gene: .
J gene: TRBJ2-7
clone size: .
V gene: TRBV13

CDR3 protein: CSAGLGHNEQFF
CDR3 DNA: TGCAGTGCCGGACTAGGGCACAATGAGCAGTTCTTC
D gene: TRBD2
J gene: TRBJ2-1
clone size: few
V gene: TRBV20-1

CDR3 protein: CASNTGFFQPQHF
CDR3 DNA: TGTGCCAGTAATACAGGGTTTTTTCAGCCCCAGCATTTT
D gene: .
J gene: TRBJ1-5
clone size: few
V gene: TRBV19

CDR3 protein: CASSPDNYSNQPQHF
CDR3 DNA: TGTGCCAGCAGCCCAGACAACTATAGCAATCAGCCCCAGCATTTT
D gene: .
J gene: TRBJ1-5
clone size: many
V gene: TRBV28

CDR3 protein: CASSSRTARTYEQYF
CDR3 DNA: TGTGCCAGCAGCTCCCGGACAGCGCGAACCTACGAGCAGTACTTC
D gene: .
J gene: TRBJ2-7
clone size: many
V gene: TRBV13

CDR3 protein: CASSRLAYEQYF
CDR3 DNA: TGTGCCAGCAGTCGACTAGCTTACGAGCAGTACTTC
D gene: TRBD2
J gene: TRBJ2-7
clone size: many
V gene: TRBV2

CDR3 protein: CASSYTQREGITDTQYF
CDR3 DNA: TGCGCCAGCAGTTACACCCAAAGGGAGGGTATCACAGATACGCAGTATTTT
D gene: TRBD2
J gene: TRBJ2-3
clone size: .
V gene: TRBV5-1

CDR3 protein: CASTPPGTGGHGTNEKLFF
CDR3 DNA: TGTGCCAGCACCCCACCCGGGACAGGGGGCCACGGAACTAATGAAAAACTGTTTTTT
D gene: TRBD1
J gene: TRBJ1-4
clone size: few
V gene: TRBV12-3/TRBV12-4

CDR3 protein: CAISVDRGAEAFF
CDR3 DNA: TGTGCCATCAGTGTGGATCGAGGGGCTGAAGCTTTCTTT
D gene: .
J gene: TRBJ1-1
clone size: many
V gene: TRBV10-3

CDR3 protein: CASGDRGPPYEQYF
CDR3 DNA: TGTGCCAGCGGGGACAGGGGTCCCCCCTACGAGCAGTACTTC
D gene: TRBD1
J gene: TRBJ2-7
clone size: many
V gene: TRBV2

CDR3 protein: CASSPAGLANYGYTF
CDR3 DNA: TGTGCCAGCAGCCCGGCCGGCCTGGCCAACTATGGCTACACCTTC
D gene: .
J gene: TRBJ1-2
clone size: .
V gene: TRBV3-1

CDR3 protein: CASSFLGGQGHTEAFF
CDR3 DNA: TGTGCCAGCAGTTTCTTGGGGGGACAGGGGCACACTGAAGCTTTCTTT
D gene: TRBD1
J gene: TRBJ1-1
clone size: many
V gene: TRBV27

CDR3 protein: CASSPQAGGYEQYF
CDR3 DNA: TGTGCCAGCTCACCACAAGCGGGAGGTTACGAGCAGTACTTC
D gene: TRBD2
J gene: TRBJ2-7
clone size: many
V gene: TRBV18

CDR3 protein: CASRNRDRGQEAQYF
CDR3 DNA: TGTGCCAGCAGGAATCGGGACAGGGGTCAAGAGGCCCAGTACTTC
D gene: TRBD1
J gene: TRBJ2-5
clone size: .
V gene: TRBV12-3/TRBV12-4

CDR3 protein: CASRDSGTSGIVDTQYF
CDR3 DNA: TGTGCCAGTAGGGATTCCGGGACTAGCGGGATAGTAGATACGCAGTATTTT
D gene: TRBD2
J gene: TRBJ2-3
clone size: few
V gene: TRBV19

CDR3 protein: CASSTGTSGPSYNEQFF
CDR3 DNA: TGTGCCAGCAGCACAGGGACTAGCGGTCCCTCCTACAATGAGCAGTTCTTC
D gene: TRBD2
J gene: TRBJ2-1
clone size: .
V gene: TRBV13

CDR3 protein: CASSWGQGALTGELFF
CDR3 DNA: TGTGCCAGCAGTTGGGGACAGGGGGCCCTCACCGGGGAGCTGTTTTTT
D gene: TRBD1
J gene: TRBJ2-2
clone size: many
V gene: TRBV12-3/TRBV12-4

CDR3 protein: CASSFRESDTQYF
CDR3 DNA: TGTGCCAGCAGTTTCCGGGAATCAGATACGCAGTATTTT
D gene: .
J gene: TRBJ2-3
clone size: many
V gene: TRBV27

CDR3 protein: CASSPRTAATNEKLFF
CDR3 DNA: TGTGCCAGCAGTCCCCGGACAGCTGCAACTAATGAAAAACTGTTTTTT
D gene: .
J gene: TRBJ1-4
clone size: .
V gene: TRBV6-1

CDR3 protein: CASSITGVGQPQHF
CDR3 DNA: TGTGCCAGTAGTATAACAGGGGTCGGACAGCCCCAGCATTTT
D gene: TRBD1
J gene: TRBJ1-5
clone size: .
V gene: TRBV19

CDR3 protein: CASTQSPGQPQHF
CDR3 DNA: TGTGCCAGCACACAGAGCCCGGGGCAGCCCCAGCATTTT
D gene: .
J gene: TRBJ1-5
clone size: many
V gene: TRBV2

CDR3 protein: CASSSRLVGEQYF
CDR3 DNA: TGTGCCAGCAGCTCCCGACTAGTGGGTGAGCAGTACTTC
D gene: .
J gene: TRBJ2-7
clone size: .
V gene: TRBV7-9

CDR3 protein: CAWSVGRELFF
CDR3 DNA: TGTGCCTGGAGTGTCGGGCGGGAGCTGTTTTTT
D gene: .
J gene: TRBJ2-2
clone size: .
V gene: TRBV30

CDR3 protein: CASSLKGPNEQFF
CDR3 DNA: TGTGCCAGCAGTTTAAAGGGACCGAATGAGCAGTTCTTC
D gene: .
J gene: TRBJ2-1
clone size: few
V gene: TRBV27

CDR3 protein: CATRGTGGAGEAFF
CDR3 DNA: TGTGCCACCAGGGGGACAGGGGGCGCGGGTGAAGCTTTCTTT
D gene: TRBD1
J gene: TRBJ1-1
clone size: .
V gene: TRBV24-1

CDR3 protein: CASSAGTSGTGSSYNEQFF
CDR3 DNA: TGTGCCAGCAGCGCCGGGACTAGCGGGACCGGAAGCTCCTACAATGAGCAGTTCTTC
D gene: TRBD2
J gene: TRBJ2-1
clone size: once
V gene: TRBV2

CDR3 protein: CASNRGGTDTQYF
CDR3 DNA: TGTGCCAGCAATAGGGGCGGCACAGATACGCAGTATTTT
D gene: .
J gene: TRBJ2-3
clone size: many
V gene: TRBV2

CDR3 protein: CASRGAGGRYEQYF
CDR3 DNA: TGTGCCAGCCGGGGAGCAGGGGGGCGGTACGAGCAGTACTTC
D gene: .
J gene: TRBJ2-7
clone size: .
V gene: TRBV3-1

CDR3 protein: CSVGIDNSGNTIYF
CDR3 DNA: TGCAGCGTCGGAATAGATAACTCTGGAAACACCATATATTTT
D gene: .
J gene: TRBJ1-3
clone size: .
V gene: TRBV29-1

CDR3 protein: CASSLPSGFLVHEQFF
CDR3 DNA: TGTGCCAGCAGTTTACCCTCGGGGTTTTTGGTCCATGAGCAGTTCTTC
D gene: .
J gene: TRBJ2-1
clone size: many
V gene: TRBV28

CDR3 protein: CASSLVAGVGAYEQYF
CDR3 DNA: TGTGCCAGCTCACTCGTAGCGGGAGTCGGCGCCTACGAGCAGTACTTC
D gene: TRBD2
J gene: TRBJ2-7
clone size: few
V gene: TRBV18

CDR3 protein: CASSLFLGRTHRTGELFF
CDR3 DNA: TGTGCCAGCAGTTTATTTTTAGGCAGGACCCATAGGACCGGGGAGCTGTTTTTT
D gene: .
J gene: TRBJ2-2
clone size: many
V gene: TRBV28

CDR3 protein: CASSPGTSGSGADTQYF
CDR3 DNA: TGTGCCAGCAGTCCGGGGACTAGCGGGAGCGGGGCAGATACGCAGTATTTT
D gene: TRBD2
J gene: TRBJ2-3
clone size: many
V gene: TRBV28

CDR3 protein: CASSLVLGEETQYF
CDR3 DNA: TGTGCCAGCAGTTTAGTGCTAGGGGAAGAGACCCAGTACTTC
D gene: .
J gene: TRBJ2-5
clone size: many
V gene: TRBV12-3/TRBV12-4

CDR3 protein: CASSQRMGRSYEQYF
CDR3 DNA: TGTGCCAGCAGCCAAAGGATGGGACGGTCCTACGAGCAGTACTTC
D gene: .
J gene: TRBJ2-7
clone size: .
V gene: TRBV3-1

CDR3 protein: CASSPGLAGEQFF
CDR3 DNA: TGTGCCAGCAGCCCAGGACTAGCGGGAGAGCAGTTCTTC
D gene: TRBD2
J gene: TRBJ2-1
clone size: .
V gene: TRBV7-6

CDR3 protein: CAWSVLPGRVNSPLHF
CDR3 DNA: TGTGCCTGGAGTGTACTGCCGGGGAGGGTTAATTCACCCCTCCACTTT
D gene: .
J gene: TRBJ1-6
clone size: once
V gene: TRBV30

CDR3 protein: CASSPPGQGNGYTF
CDR3 DNA: TGCGCCAGCAGCCCCCCGGGACAGGGGAATGGCTACACCTTC
D gene: TRBD1
J gene: TRBJ1-2
clone size: many
V gene: TRBV5-1

CDR3 protein: CATSPSQREREQFF
CDR3 DNA: TGTGCCACCAGCCCGTCCCAGAGGGAAAGGGAGCAGTTCTTC
D gene: .
J gene: TRBJ2-1
clone size: few
V gene: TRBV24-1

CDR3 protein: CASSLMRTSGITYEQYF
CDR3 DNA: TGCGCCAGCAGCTTGATGAGGACTAGCGGAATAACCTACGAGCAGTACTTC
D gene: TRBD2
J gene: TRBJ2-7
clone size: few
V gene: TRBV5-1

CDR3 protein: CASSEDQGAGSPLHF
CDR3 DNA: TGTGCCAGCAGTGAAGATCAGGGAGCGGGTTCACCCCTCCACTTT
D gene: .
J gene: TRBJ1-6
clone size: .
V gene: TRBV2

CDR3 protein: CSGLGQVNTEAFF
CDR3 DNA: TGCAGCGGCCTGGGACAGGTGAACACTGAAGCTTTCTTT
D gene: TRBD1
J gene: TRBJ1-1
clone size: .
V gene: TRBV29-1

CDR3 protein: CASSQVSTDEKLFF
CDR3 DNA: TGCGCCAGCAGCCAAGTTTCTACGGACGAAAAACTGTTTTTT
D gene: .
J gene: TRBJ1-4
clone size: .
V gene: TRBV4-1

CDR3 protein: CASSPRTGSQPQHF
CDR3 DNA: TGTGCCAGTAGTCCCCGGACAGGGAGTCAGCCCCAGCATTTT
D gene: TRBD1
J gene: TRBJ1-5
clone size: few
V gene: TRBV19

CDR3 protein: CASNTGRGAYNEQFF
CDR3 DNA: TGTGCCAGCAATACAGGGCGCGGCGCCTACAATGAGCAGTTCTTC
D gene: .
J gene: TRBJ2-1
clone size: few
V gene: TRBV27

CDR3 protein: CASSIVGLEGQPQHF
CDR3 DNA: TGTGCCAGTAGTATCGTCGGACTGGAGGGGCAGCCCCAGCATTTT
D gene: .
J gene: TRBJ1-5
clone size: .
V gene: TRBV19

CDR3 protein: CASSWTQRAYEQYF
CDR3 DNA: TGTGCCAGCAGCTGGACTCAGCGAGCCTACGAGCAGTACTTC
D gene: .
J gene: TRBJ2-7
clone size: many
V gene: TRBV7-8

CDR3 protein: CASSFVAAAYSGANVLTF
CDR3 DNA: TGTGCCAGCAGCTTTGTTGCGGCCGCATACTCTGGGGCCAACGTCCTGACTTTC
D gene: .
J gene: TRBJ2-6
clone size: .
V gene: TRBV7-9